The clone carrying this T cell receptor beta chain has just a few counts. Expressed TCRB transcripts were sequenced because the entire RNA isolate underwent reverse transcription. Assay used: immunoSEQ multiplex PCR; TCRdb lists only in-frame clones, some missing. This table holds around 500,000 clones, 30% found once. This sample is part of a study of beta chain features in type 1 diabetes. Germline V CDR1 and CDR2: SGDLS, YYNGEE. V was pared by 4 bases and J by 1 base, with 14 bases between. This CDR3 comprises 15 residues. This receptor was identified in a man in his late teens or twenties in good health. The specimen was naive CD4+ T cells from blood. The rearrangement joins TRBV9 to TRBJ2-5; TRBD2 might be the D (6 bases). CDR3 sequence: CASSSGLTFQETQYF. CDR3 coding DNA: TGTGCCAGCAGCTCAGGACTAACCTTCCAAGAGACCCAGTACTTC.